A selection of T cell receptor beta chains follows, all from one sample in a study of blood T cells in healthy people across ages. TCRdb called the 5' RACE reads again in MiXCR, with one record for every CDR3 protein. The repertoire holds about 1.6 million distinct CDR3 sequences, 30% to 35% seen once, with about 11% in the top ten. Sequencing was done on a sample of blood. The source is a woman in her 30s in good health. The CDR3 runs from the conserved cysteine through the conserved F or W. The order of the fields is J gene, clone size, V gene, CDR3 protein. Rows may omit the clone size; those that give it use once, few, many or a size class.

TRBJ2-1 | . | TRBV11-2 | CASSIESGGSYNEQFF
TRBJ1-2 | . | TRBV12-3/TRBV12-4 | CASSPIGPYGYTF
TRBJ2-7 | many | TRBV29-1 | CSVEDQLAGVEQYF
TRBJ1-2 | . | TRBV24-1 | CATSDRGGGYTF
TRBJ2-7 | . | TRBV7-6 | CACSLDRSSYEQYF
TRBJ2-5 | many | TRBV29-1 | CSAAGGRETQYF
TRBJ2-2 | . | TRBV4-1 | CASSQVVGLNTGELFF
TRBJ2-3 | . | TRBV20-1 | CSASPVPRPDTQYF
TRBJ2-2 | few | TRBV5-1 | CASSYTVTGELFF
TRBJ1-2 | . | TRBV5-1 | CASSLIQGTDGYTF
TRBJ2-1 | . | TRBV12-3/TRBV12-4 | CASRKNAGEGFF
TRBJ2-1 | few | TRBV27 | CASTSRGGRGHNEQFF
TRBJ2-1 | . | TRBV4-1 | CASSQAGDYNEQFF
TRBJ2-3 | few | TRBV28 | CASSLWGGASGSADTQYF
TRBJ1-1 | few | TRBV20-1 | CSAHRSLRGTEAFF